This T cell receptor beta chain was sequenced for a study of T-cell reconstitution after alpha-beta-depleted transplantation in children (TCRdb year 2016). For the study in its entirety: The study quantitatively tracked T-cell immune reconstitution after TCRalphabeta/CD19-depleted allogeneic hematopoietic cell transplantation in children using TCR repertoire profiling. The study at large found these results: The frequencies of hyperexpanded clones fell over the following months, and after one year, T-cell counts and TCRbeta diversity were mostly attributed to newly produced T cells. The high TCRbeta diversity at day 60 in some patients was ascribed to recipient T cells and intrathymic progenitors that had survived conditioning. About two months after transplant, the apparently early recovery of alphabetaT-cell counts reportedly depended on just several hundred clones that had expanded rapidly and came from non-depleted graft cells.

V was cut back by 0 bases and J by 0 bases, leaving a gap of 6 bases between them. The germline V gene gives CDR1 as SGHTA and CDR2 as FQGTGA. Spanning cysteine to phenylalanine, the CDR3 consists of 15 amino acids. Of the read, only the CDR3 DNA is kept; its 45 bases are in frame from base 1. This clonotype has at least ten counts. The specificity of this receptor is unknown. Base qualities are missing; no much larger clone stands one base away. Taken with the paper, the label for time point translates to: day 60 (about 2 months) after transplantation. The treatment or condition label, as the study defines it: allogeneic hematopoietic cell transplantation with graft depleted of TCRalphabeta T cells and CD19 B cells. The transplant recipients were children given TCRalphabeta/CD19-depleted allogeneic hematopoietic cell grafts. Receptor libraries were prepared by PCR. The sequencer listed for this sample is Illumina HiSeq 2500. Molecular barcoding was employed in the preparation of TCR libraries, with unique molecular identifiers being used to normalize TCRbeta repertoire quantification. TCRdb ran its own pipeline on the public reads, namely fastp trimming at Q25 and MiXCR clone calling, and kept in-frame beta chains. For every CDR3 protein sequence, its rows merge into one entry that carries the most common genes and DNA. The sample table shows tens of thousands of distinct CDR3 sequences, and 6% to 8.5% are seen once. The top ten hold roughly 27% of the sample.

The sequences come from peripheral blood, collected 60 days after TCRalphabeta/CD19-depleted stem cell transplant. The sequence was obtained from a child under two years old who had a stem cell transplant for acute myeloid leukemia, so the T cells may come from the graft donor. The chain employs TRBV7-3 and TRBJ2-1, and perhaps TRBD2 as D gene, on 5 matching bases. The nucleotide sequence is TGTGCCAGCAGCTTAACGGGAGTCTCCTACAATGAGCAGTTCTTC. Its amino acids are CASSLTGVSYNEQFF.